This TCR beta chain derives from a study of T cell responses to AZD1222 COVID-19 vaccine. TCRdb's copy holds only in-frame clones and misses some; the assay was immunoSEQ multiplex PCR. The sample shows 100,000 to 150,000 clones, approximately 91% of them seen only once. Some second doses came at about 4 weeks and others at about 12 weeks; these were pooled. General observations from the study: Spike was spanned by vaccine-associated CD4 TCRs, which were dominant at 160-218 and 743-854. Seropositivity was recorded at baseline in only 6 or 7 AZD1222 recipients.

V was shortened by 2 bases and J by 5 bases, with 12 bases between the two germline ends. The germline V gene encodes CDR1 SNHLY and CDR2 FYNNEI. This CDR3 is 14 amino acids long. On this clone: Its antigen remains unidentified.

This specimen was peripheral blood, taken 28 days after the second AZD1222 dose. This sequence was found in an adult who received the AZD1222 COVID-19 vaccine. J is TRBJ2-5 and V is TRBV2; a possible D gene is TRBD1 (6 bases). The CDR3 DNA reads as TGTGCCAGCAGTGAATGGACAGTTGGGGAGACCCAGTACTTC. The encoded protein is CASSEWTVGETQYF.